This T cell receptor (beta chain) was identified in a study of blood T cell repertoires in COVID-19. Study background: The United States, Italy and Spain were the sources of the acute and convalescent COVID-19 samples. The analysed material was cDNA or gDNA that came from T cells, B-cell-depleted T cells, or PBMCs.

There are 14 residues in the CDR3. With 4 bases clipped from V and 3 bases from J, the junction kept 0 bases outside the gene matches. Germline loops: CDR1 MNHEY, CDR2 SVGEGT. Clones were sequenced by immunoSEQ multiplex PCR, and TCRdb holds only the in-frame ones, with some missing. The sample lists 250,000 to 300,000 clones, around 86% occurring once. Participant-reported clinical history was the basis for cohort assignment. The chain joins TRBV6-2 or TRBV6-3 to TRBJ2-1; 10 bases agree with TRBD2. The sequence was collected from a woman in her thirties or forties who had recovered from COVID-19. Sequences were obtained from PBMCs or T cells enriched from blood (not recorded which). CDR3 loop: CASSWTSGYNEQFF. As DNA, the CDR3 is TGTGCCAGCAGTTGGACTAGCGGCTACAATGAGCAGTTCTTC.